This entry features one T cell receptor (beta chain) sequence. Its antigen is as yet unknown. The data derive from a study of T cells in localized non-small cell lung cancer. The protocol was immunoSEQ multiplex PCR, while the TCRdb copy is restricted to in-frame clones and leaves out a portion. In the table there are approximately 22,000 clones, about 85% of which are singletons. Overall study results and limits: Those with higher blood T cell density had longer overall survival. Of the tissues analyzed, uninvolved adjacent lung showed maximal T cell clonality, greater than tumor. Adjacent lung exhibited a median of 57 among the 100 most abundant tumor clones.

This CDR3 is 16 amino acids long. In germline, CDR1 is SGDLS, CDR2 YYNGEE. Unmatched junction bases numbered 6, after V lost 2 bases and J lost 7 bases. The input for sequencing was PBMCs, taken before any cancer treatment. V and J are TRBV9 and TRBJ2-2, with TRBD2 identical over 12 bases. The source of this sequence is a man aged 35 to 69 with stage II squamous cell lung carcinoma. CDR3 DNA: TGTGCCAGCAGCGTGACTAGCGGGAGTAGTATCGGGGAGCTGTTTTTT. Translation gives CASSVTSGSSIGELFF. Based on the CDR3 plus reference TRBV9 and TRBJ2-2, the full variable domain is DSGVTQTPKHLITATGQRVTLRCSPRSGDLSVYWYQQSLDQGLQFLIQYYNGEERAKGNILERFSAQQFPDLHSELNLSSLELGDSALYFCASSVTSGSSIGELFFGEGSRLTVL.